The sequence of this TCR beta chain was determined in a study of shared clonotypes between healthy human individuals (TCRdb year 2020). Some background on the complete study: A couple of women and a few men aged 18 to 49 years were included in the cohort. To estimate repertoire size and how much clonotypes are shared between individuals, the study performed deep sequencing of blood TCR repertoires from 4 to 6 healthy adults. Leukapheresis yielded between about 0.85 and 9 billion PBMCs per donor. To increase sequencing depth and limit assay-specific biases, different laboratories used diverse techniques to prepare libraries and sequence TCR repertoires.

A word on this clone: Its binding antigen is unknown. The record has no base qualities; no much larger clone is one base away.

The V end loses 1 base and the J end loses 2 bases, and a stretch of 11 bases separates them. The germline V gene (reference sequence) provides CDR1 LNHNV and CDR2 YYDKDF. Counted from cysteine to phenylalanine, this CDR3 has 15 amino acids. Only the CDR3 portion is preserved as DNA: 45 bases, with reading frame beginning at the first base. TCR CDR3 regions were amplified from genomic DNA by multiplex PCR using the deep immunoSEQ assay. Extracted genomic DNA from each cell subset was distributed evenly across all wells of several immunoSEQ 96-well plates, and each plate was treated as a replicate. For unsorted PBMC, roughly 0.3 ug genomic DNA, equal to tens of thousands of T cell genomes, was loaded into each replicate PCR. Genomic DNA from unsorted PBMC was sequenced over ten immunoSEQ deep assay plates. Purified libraries were measured with a Qubit 3.0 fluorometer, size-checked on a Bioanalyzer 2100, and measured again with the KAPA Library Quantification kit. Every immunoSEQ 96-well plate was sequenced on a separate single-read 150-cycle Illumina NextSeq 550 flow cell. For the original study's pipeline: Because the immunoSEQ output held only junctional sequences and lacked quality scores, the filtering could not match the filtering applied to full-length reads. Sequences were annotated with PyIR, a Python wrapper for IgBLAST v1.9, using IMGT germline references to assign V/J genes and CDR3. Reads were removed for weak V/J assignments (E-value above 1e-6), missing CDR3, stop codons, out-of-frame junctions, or ambiguous translated residues. V3J clonotypes were defined as sequences sharing the same inferred V gene, J gene, and CDR3 amino acid sequence. To compute the percentage overlap between repertoires, the number of shared unique clonotypes was divided by the size of the smaller repertoire. Richness of each repertoire was evaluated using RTK rarefaction, the Chao1 estimator, and Recon v2.1 estimates of unobserved clonotypes. The table was pulled from immuneACCESS by TCRdb, which kept in-frame rearrangements only. Such tables lose some clones; where checked, under half of the loss comes from unresolved V genes, and the rest has no known cause. That table gives V, J and clone size, and the DNA gave D and trimming. Here the sample has fewer than 500,000 clones; roughly 79% occur a single time. Roughly an eighth of the sample lies in the top ten.

Broad study findings and their caveats: Sampling was restricted to blood, and TCR repertoires in tissues likely differ from the TCR repertoires found in blood. Pairwise subsampling indicated that sequencing depth was expected to affect the degree of clonotype sharing among donors. The genetic and exposure-history diversity represented was limited by the small number of donors.

The donors were healthy, HIV-negative adults who had no recently reported acute infections or vaccinations. Only Caucasian adults living in Nashville, Tennessee, USA were represented among the donors. For unsorted samples, 100 million or so PBMCs were counted, and genomic DNA was extracted using the QIAamp DNA Blood Mini kit. After blood collection by leukapheresis, PBMCs were isolated using Ficoll-Histopaque density gradient centrifugation and then cryopreserved in the vapor phase of liquid nitrogen. The sequence was obtained from a woman between 40 and 55 years old in good health. Some clones in this sample may be carry-over from other donors' samples. Input material: PBMCs. The chain is encoded by TRBV15 joined to TRBJ2-5; the D gene is possibly TRBD1, with 6 bases matching. The DNA reads TGTGCCACCAGCAGAGGCGGACAGCTACAAGAGACCCAGTACTTC. It encodes CATSRGGQLQETQYF. The CDR3 plus the reference TRBV15 and TRBJ2-5 genes for the other parts give the full variable domain: DAMVIQNPRYQVTQFGKPVTLSCSQTLNHNVMYWYQQKSSQAPKLLFHYYDKDFNNEADTPDNFQSRRPNTSFCFLDIRSPGLGDTAMYLCATSRGGQLQETQYFGPGTRLLVL.